The 5 T cell receptor beta chains reported below all come from one sample, sequenced in a study of molecular identifiers for immune sequencing clone quantification. Using its own MiXCR run on the PCR reads, TCRdb lists one record per CDR3 protein. The table records 460,000 or so distinct CDR3 sequences, roughly 23% of them present only once. What was sequenced was naive CD8+ T cells from blood, with Jurkat cell RNA spiked in. Noted subset: FACS-sorted CD8+CD4-CCR7+CD45RA+ naive T cells. The receptors shown here come from a human donor in good health. Some libraries in this study had Jurkat cell RNA spiked in.

V is TRBV9 and J is TRBJ2-1, with 9 bases matching TRBD2. The CDR3 covers 17 residues. J lost 8 bases, V lost 0 bases, and 12 bases had no gene match. Germline values: CDR1 SGDLS, CDR2 YYNGEE. The chain's CDR3 is CASSVAPSGILDDEQFF. The CDR3 nucleotides are TGTGCCAGCAGCGTAGCTCCTAGCGGGATCCTGGACGATGAGCAGTTCTTC. The whole variable domain, remainder taken from reference TRBV9 and TRBJ2-1, is DSGVTQTPKHLITATGQRVTLRCSPRSGDLSVYWYQQSLDQGLQFLIQYYNGEERAKGNILERFSAQQFPDLHSELNLSSLELGDSALYFCASSVAPSGILDDEQFFGPGTRLTVL.

Points on this clonotype: The junction departs from germline at one end; a sequencing error may be responsible. V and J are TRBV4-3 and TRBJ1-2; D unresolved. The CDR3 is 15 residues long. The germline CDR1 and CDR2 sequences are LGHNA and YSLEER. The CDR3 coding sequence is TGCGCCAGCAACCAAGAATGGTCAGGATACTATGGCTACACCTTC. Its translation: CASNQEWSGYYGYTF.

This clonotype was observed a handful of times. The chain joins TRBV5-6 to TRBJ1-2; D not certain. The CDR3 covers 15 residues. V dropped 0 bases and J dropped 5 bases, with 14 bases sitting between them. Germline CDR1 reads SGHDT; CDR2 reads YYEEEE. CDR3 DNA sequence: TGTGCCAGCAGCTTGGTACGGGATCGCGGATATGGCTACACCTTC. Protein sequence: CASSLVRDRGYGYTF. The full variable domain, with the rest looked up from reference TRBV5-6 and TRBJ1-2, is DAGVTQSPTHLIKTRGQQVTLRCSPKSGHDTVSWYQQALGQGPQFIFQYYEEEERQRGNFPDRFSGHQFPNYSSELNVNALLLGDSALYLCASSLVRDRGYGYTFGSGTRLTVV.

In the case of this clonotype: This may be a read error, as it is one base from a much larger clone. The chain links TRBV7-6 to TRBJ1-1; 7 bases match TRBD1. Germline lookup yields CDR1 SGHVS and CDR2 FNYEAQ. This CDR3 contains 12 residues. CDR3 DNA sequence: TGTGTCAGCAGCTCAGGGGGGGCTGAAGCTTTCTTT. Translated, it gives CVSSSGGAEAFF.

This clonotype was recorded at least ten times. The chain carries TRBV4-1 and TRBJ1-5; D is uncertain. Germline V CDR1 and CDR2: MGHRA, YSYEKL. With 0 bases removed from V and 9 bases from J, the gap between germline ends came to 9 bases. The CDR3 runs to 13 residues. The CDR3 protein is CASSQDRVMPQHF. CDR3 DNA: TGCGCCAGCAGCCAAGACCGAGTAATGCCCCAGCATTTT.